Listed below are T cell receptor beta chains from one sample, sequenced in a study of cytomegalovirus exposure and HLA in healthy donors. Data came from immunoSEQ multiplex PCR; TCRdb stores just in-frame clones and leaves some out. The sample lists some 130,000 clones, 60% to 85% occurring once. Sequences were obtained from PBMCs. Receptors originate from a middle-aged woman in good health and CMV-seronegative. CDR3s include the opening cysteine and the closing phenylalanine or tryptophan. Fields, in order: clone size, D gene, J gene, V gene, CDR3 DNA, CDR3 protein. The D gene is left open where the match is weak. The size field is filled for only some rows; it gives once, few, many or a size class.

clone size: .
D gene: .
J gene: TRBJ1-5
V gene: TRBV6-6
CDR3 DNA: TGTGCCAGCAGGAGTGAGGGAGAATCCCCCAGTCAGCCCCAGCATTTT
CDR3 protein: CASRSEGESPSQPQHF

clone size: .
D gene: .
J gene: TRBJ2-1
V gene: TRBV5-1
CDR3 DNA: TGCGCCAGCAGCTTGGATGGGCCAGAGTACAATGAGCAGTTCTTC
CDR3 protein: CASSLDGPEYNEQFF

clone size: few
D gene: .
J gene: TRBJ2-7
V gene: TRBV10-3
CDR3 DNA: TGTGCCATCACCCCGGACACAGCCTACGAGCAGTACTTC
CDR3 protein: CAITPDTAYEQYF

clone size: .
D gene: TRBD2
J gene: TRBJ2-1
V gene: TRBV28
CDR3 DNA: TGTGCCGGAAAAGGGACTAGCGGCAATGAGCAGTTCTTC
CDR3 protein: CAGKGTSGNEQFF

clone size: .
D gene: TRBD1
J gene: TRBJ2-5
V gene: TRBV6-5
CDR3 DNA: TGTGCCAGCAGAATTCGGGACAGCCCGAGAGAGACCCAGTACTTC
CDR3 protein: CASRIRDSPRETQYF

clone size: few
D gene: .
J gene: TRBJ2-3
V gene: TRBV19
CDR3 DNA: TGTGCCAGTAGTATTCAACTAGCATCAGATACGCAGTATTTT
CDR3 protein: CASSIQLASDTQYF

clone size: few
D gene: TRBD2
J gene: TRBJ2-7
V gene: TRBV6-5
CDR3 DNA: TGTGCCAGCACCCTACTAGCGGGAGAACCCCACGAGCAGTACTTC
CDR3 protein: CASTLLAGEPHEQYF

clone size: .
D gene: .
J gene: TRBJ2-7
V gene: TRBV9
CDR3 DNA: TGTGCCAGCAGCGTAGGATCTGGATCGAGGTTGGTCGAGCAGTACTTC
CDR3 protein: CASSVGSGSRLVEQYF

clone size: once
D gene: TRBD2
J gene: TRBJ2-1
V gene: TRBV2
CDR3 DNA: TGTGCCAGCAGAAGACTAGCGGGGGGGCCTGGCAATGAGCAGTTCTTC
CDR3 protein: CASRRLAGGPGNEQFF

clone size: few
D gene: .
J gene: TRBJ2-7
V gene: TRBV27
CDR3 DNA: TGTGCCAGCAGTCCTACAGGGATTTACGAGCAGTACTTC
CDR3 protein: CASSPTGIYEQYF

clone size: few
D gene: .
J gene: TRBJ1-6
V gene: TRBV6-1
CDR3 DNA: TGTGCCAGCAGGAAGGACGCCAGTAGGGGGTCACCCCTCCACTTT
CDR3 protein: CASRKDASRGSPLHF

clone size: .
D gene: .
J gene: TRBJ1-6
V gene: TRBV7-8
CDR3 DNA: TGTGCCAGCAGTCCACCAGCTAGCTCCTATAATTCACCCCTCCACTTT
CDR3 protein: CASSPPASSYNSPLHF

clone size: .
D gene: TRBD2
J gene: TRBJ2-1
V gene: TRBV5-1
CDR3 DNA: TGCGCCAGCAGCGCGGCTAGCGGGAGAAATGAGCAGTTCTTC
CDR3 protein: CASSAASGRNEQFF

clone size: .
D gene: .
J gene: TRBJ2-2
V gene: TRBV5-1
CDR3 DNA: TGCGCCAGCAGCCTGGAGGGCGGGACCGGGGAGCTGTTTTTT
CDR3 protein: CASSLEGGTGELFF

clone size: .
D gene: .
J gene: TRBJ2-7
V gene: TRBV2
CDR3 DNA: TGTGCCAGTATGCCAGAAAGGGGCGAGCAGTACTTC
CDR3 protein: CASMPERGEQYF

clone size: .
D gene: TRBD1
J gene: TRBJ1-5
V gene: TRBV6-6
CDR3 DNA: TGTGCCAGCAGTGCTACAGGGGGCAATCAGCCCCAGCATTTT
CDR3 protein: CASSATGGNQPQHF